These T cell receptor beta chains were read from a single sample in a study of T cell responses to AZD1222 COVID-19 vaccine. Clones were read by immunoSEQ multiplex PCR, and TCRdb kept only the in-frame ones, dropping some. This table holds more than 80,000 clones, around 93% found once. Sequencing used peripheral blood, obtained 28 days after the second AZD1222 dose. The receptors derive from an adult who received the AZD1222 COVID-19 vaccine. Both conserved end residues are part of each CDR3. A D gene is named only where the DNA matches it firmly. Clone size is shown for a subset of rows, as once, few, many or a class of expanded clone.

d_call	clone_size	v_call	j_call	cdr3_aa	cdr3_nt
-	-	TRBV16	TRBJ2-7	CASSLYKGGQLFYEQYF	TGTGCCAGCAGCCTTTATAAAGGGGGGCAACTATTCTACGAGCAGTACTTC
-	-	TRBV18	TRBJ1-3	CASSPGRPGDTIYF	TGTGCCAGCTCGCCAGGGAGGCCCGGCGACACCATATATTTT
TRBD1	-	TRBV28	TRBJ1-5	CASLKAGGVQPQHF	TGTGCCAGCCTTAAAGCAGGGGGAGTTCAGCCCCAGCATTTT
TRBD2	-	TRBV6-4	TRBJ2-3	CASSEASGRADTQYF	TGTGCCAGCAGTGAGGCTAGCGGGAGAGCAGATACGCAGTATTTT
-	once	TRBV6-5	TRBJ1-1	CASGDGERTEAFF	TGTGCCAGCGGGGACGGGGAACGGACTGAAGCTTTCTTT
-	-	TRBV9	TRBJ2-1	CASSVGGGTYSSYNEQFF	TGTGCCAGCAGCGTAGGTGGTGGGACGTATAGCTCCTACAATGAGCAGTTCTTC
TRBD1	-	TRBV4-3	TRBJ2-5	CASSQGGQGWETQYF	TGCGCCAGCAGCCAAGGGGGACAGGGGTGGGAGACCCAGTACTTC
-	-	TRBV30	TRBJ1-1	CAWTLTGENTEAFF	TGTGCCTGGACCCTGACAGGAGAGAACACTGAAGCTTTCTTT
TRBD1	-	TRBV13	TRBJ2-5	CASSPRGHTSQETQYF	TGTGCCAGCAGCCCCAGGGGGCACACTTCCCAAGAGACCCAGTACTTC
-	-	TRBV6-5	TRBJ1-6	CASSRSFEGNSPLHF	TGTGCCAGCAGTCGCTCATTCGAGGGTAATTCACCCCTCCACTTT
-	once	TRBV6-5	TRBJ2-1	CASSSRNTGLGFF	TGTGCCAGCAGCTCTAGAAACACAGGGTTGGGGTTCTTC
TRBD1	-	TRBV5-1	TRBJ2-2	CASSPIGQGRNTGELFF	TGCGCCAGCAGCCCGATAGGACAGGGAAGAAACACCGGGGAGCTGTTTTTT
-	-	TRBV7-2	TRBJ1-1	CASSLQGNTEAFF	TGTGCCAGCAGCTTACAGGGGAACACTGAAGCTTTCTTT
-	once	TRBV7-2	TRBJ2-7	CASSLVRGEYEQYF	TGTGCCAGCAGCTTAGTGAGGGGAGAATACGAGCAGTACTTC
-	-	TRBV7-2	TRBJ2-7	CASSSGRGGYEQYF	TGTGCCAGCAGCTCCGGTAGGGGGGGCTACGAGCAGTACTTC
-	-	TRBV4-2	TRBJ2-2	CASSPDRNPNTGELFF	TGTGCCAGCAGCCCAGACAGGAACCCGAACACCGGGGAGCTGTTTTTT
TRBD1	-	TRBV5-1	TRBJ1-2	CASSLTGQGHGYTF	TGCGCCAGCAGCTTGACGGGACAGGGTCATGGCTACACCTTC
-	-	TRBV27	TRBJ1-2	CASSLSGSYGYTF	TGTGCCAGCAGTTTATCAGGGTCCTATGGCTACACCTTC
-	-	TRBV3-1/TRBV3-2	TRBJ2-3	CASSMQDTQYF	TGTGCCAGCAGCATGCAAGATACGCAGTATTTT
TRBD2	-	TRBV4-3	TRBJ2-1	CASSQDGPGLAVYNEQFF	TGCGCCAGCAGCCAAGACGGTCCGGGACTAGCGGTGTACAATGAGCAGTTCTTC
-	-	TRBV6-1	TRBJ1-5	CASSEVGGNQPQHF	TGTGCCAGCAGTGAAGTTGGGGGGAACCAGCCCCAGCATTTT
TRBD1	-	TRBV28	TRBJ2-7	CASRRQGPYEQYF	TGTGCCAGCAGACGACAGGGCCCCTACGAGCAGTACTTC
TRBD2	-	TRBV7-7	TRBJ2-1	CASSLNLAGGRGSYNEQFF	TGTGCTAGCAGCCTGAATCTAGCGGGAGGGCGAGGTAGCTACAATGAGCAGTTCTTC
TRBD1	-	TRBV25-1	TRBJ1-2	CASSGSDRGGYTF	TGTGCCAGCAGTGGCTCGGACAGGGGTGGCTACACCTTC
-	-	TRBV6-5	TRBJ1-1	CASSGGGGLNTEAFF	TGTGCCAGCAGCGGTGGCGGGGGGCTGAACACTGAAGCTTTCTTT
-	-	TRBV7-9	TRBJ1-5	CASSHPGNQPQHF	TGTGCCAGCAGCCACCCAGGGAATCAGCCCCAGCATTTT